This T cell receptor (beta chain) is drawn from a study of CD8 T cells in ankylosing spondylitis. From the 5' RACE reads, TCRdb called clonotypes with MiXCR, one entry per CDR3 protein. The sample contains about 170,000 distinct CDR3 sequences, 18% of which appear only once. This clonotype was recorded at least ten times. What it binds is unknown. Germline CDR1 SGHDT, CDR2 YYEEEE. Trimming removed 0 bases at V and 4 bases at J, with 17 bases between. The CDR3 covers 17 residues. Study-level findings and limits: Ankylosing spondylitis blood appeared to be characterized by a TCR beta motif of roughly eight highly homologous variants.

V is TRBV5-6 and J is TRBJ2-1, with D perhaps TRBD1 (6 bases). Sequenced input: blood, either unsorted or a sorted T cell fraction (not recorded which). The TCR comes from a male donor with ankylosing spondylitis or in good health (not recorded which). The CDR3, as DNA: TGTGCCAGCAGCTTGGAATTTCGGCAGGGGATGTACAATGAGCAGTTCTTC. Its protein is CASSLEFRQGMYNEQFF.